Below, 24 T cell receptor beta chains from the same sample are listed, as sequenced in a study of vaccination and CD4 T cells after COVID-19. The treatment was: approximately 11-day PBMC culture with coronavirus spike peptide pools or control peptides (ViraFEST assay). Their cognate antigens are unknown. Cultured CD4+ T-cell DNA underwent Oncomine TCR Beta short-read sequencing. TCRdb ran MiXCR on the PCR reads and lists one entry per CDR3 protein. The sample consists of 4,000 to 4,500 distinct CDR3 sequences, 35% to 45% of them appearing once. Sequencing was done on a sample of CD4+ T cells from blood, cultured in vitro. These receptors all come from a human donor who had recovered from COVID-19.

V gene TRBV24-1 combines with J gene TRBJ2-5; D gene unclear. Germline CDR1 and CDR2: KGHDR and SFDVKD. The CDR3 has 9 residues. Between the trimmed V and J ends, which lost 8 bases and 3 bases, there was a span of 0 bases. CDR3 coding DNA: TGTGCCACCAAAGAGACCCAGTACTTC. Its protein product is CATKETQYF.

This clonotype was observed a few times. The chain combines TRBV20-1 with TRBJ1-5, with D maybe TRBD1 (5 bases). The germline gives CDR1 DFQATT, CDR2 SNEGSKA (reference sequence). V gave up 2 bases and J gave up 0 bases, with 11 bases separating them. This CDR3 has 15 amino acids. The CDR3 DNA reads TGCAGTGCTAGACCGACAGTCTATAGCAATCAGCCCCAGCATTTT. Residues: CSARPTVYSNQPQHF.

The chain links TRBV6-5 to TRBJ1-1; D ambiguous. V was clipped by 4 bases and J by 8 bases, with 11 bases between them. The germline V gene has CDR1 MNHEY and CDR2 SVGAGI. CDR3 size: 12 residues. CDR3 residues: CASSLDGREAFF. In DNA form, the CDR3 reads TGTGCCAGCAGTTTAGACGGGCGGGAAGCTTTCTTT.

The rearrangement uses TRBV5-4 and TRBJ2-5, with unresolved D. With 3 bases removed from V and 0 bases from J, the gap between germline ends came to 3 bases. CDR3 length: 12 residues. CDR1 is SGHNT and CDR2 is YYREEE in the germline V gene (reference sequence). The DNA for the CDR3 is TGTGCCAGCAGCTCGTACCAAGAGACCCAGTACTTC. As protein: CASSSYQETQYF.

The V gene is TRBV6-5, the J gene TRBJ1-4, with D possibly being TRBD1 (6 bases). This CDR3 has 14 amino acids. V gave up 4 bases and J gave up 4 bases, with 10 bases separating them. CDR1 MNHEY and CDR2 SVGAGI come from the germline V gene. CDR3 in amino acids: CASSFQQGNEKLFF. The CDR3 DNA reads TGTGCCAGCAGTTTTCAACAGGGTAATGAAAAACTGTTTTTT.

The chain carries TRBV20-1 and TRBJ1-4; no clear D gene. Germline V lookup: CDR1 DFQATT, CDR2 SNEGSKA (reference sequence). The CDR3 contains 11 residues. V lost 7 bases and J lost 8, with 11 bases in between. The CDR3 protein is CSGTNYEKLFF. The CDR3 DNA follows: TGCAGTGGGACTAATTACGAAAAACTGTTTTTT.

The gene calls are TRBV5-1 and TRBJ1-2; D uncertain. The germline V gene encodes CDR1 SGHRS and CDR2 YFSETQ. This CDR3 contains 13 residues. The V end lost 2 bases, the J end lost 8 bases, and 13 bases lay between the germline ends. As DNA, the CDR3 is TGCGCCAGCAGCTTAGGCGGAATTGGGGGCTACACCTTC. Translation: CASSLGGIGGYTF. The full variable domain, with the rest looked up from reference TRBV5-1 and TRBJ1-2, is KAGVTQTPRYLIKTRGQQVTLSCSPISGHRSVSWYQQTPGQGLQFLFEYFSETQRNKGNFPGRFSGRQFSNSRSEMNVSTLELGDSALYLCASSLGGIGGYTFGSGTRLTVV.

The chain combines TRBV5-1 with TRBJ2-5; D gene uncertain. The CDR3 length is 13 residues. Germline V gene lookup returns CDR1 SGHRS and CDR2 YFSETQ. V was cut by 2 bases and J by 2 bases, with 7 bases left in between. CDR3 in amino acids: CASSFTPQETQYF. CDR3 sequence (DNA): TGCGCCAGCAGCTTTACGCCTCAAGAGACCCAGTACTTC.

The rearrangement links TRBV11-3 to TRBJ2-1; D remains unclear. There are 16 residues in the CDR3. The germline V gene encodes CDR1 SGHNT and CDR2 YENEEA. The V gene lost 2 bases and the J gene lost 6 bases, with 17 bases spanning the gap. The chain's CDR3 is CASSLRMMGWGNEQFF. CDR3 nucleotide sequence: TGTGCCAGCAGCTTAAGAATGATGGGGTGGGGCAATGAGCAGTTCTTC.

The chain joins TRBV20-1 to TRBJ2-1; D gene uncertain. From germline, CDR1 is DFQATT and CDR2 SNEGSKA (reference sequence). This CDR3 is built from 11 residues. V shed 3 bases and J shed 10 bases, with 10 bases lying between them. As DNA, the CDR3 is TGCAGTGCTAGTGGATTCAAAGAGCAGTTCTTC. Translated: CSASGFKEQFF.

In this sample, this clonotype turned up a few times. The chain uses TRBV5-1 and TRBJ1-1, with D perhaps TRBD1 (6 bases). The CDR3 extends over 16 amino acids. CDR1 is SGHRS, CDR2 YFSETQ, per germline. Trimming shortened V by 3 bases and J by 1 base, and 16 bases separated the two germline ends. As DNA, the CDR3 is TGCGCCAGCAGCTACTCTTACAGGGCGACGAACACTGAAGCTTTCTTT. Its translation is CASSYSYRATNTEAFF.

This clonotype was seen only a few times. This chain joins TRBV14 and TRBJ2-5, with a tentative D call TRBD1 (5 bases). Trimming shortened V by 6 bases and J by 5 bases, and 10 bases separated the two germline ends. This CDR3 is 12 amino acids long. Germline loops: CDR1 SGHDN, CDR2 FVKESK. CDR3 residues: CASSLNRETQYF. As DNA, the CDR3 is TGTGCCAGCAGTCTAAACAGGGAGACCCAGTACTTC. The variable domain in full, with the rest retrieved from reference TRBV14 and TRBJ2-5, is EAGVTQFPSHSVIEKGQTVTLRCDPISGHDNLYWYRRVMGKEIKFLLHFVKESKQDESGMPNNRFLAERTGGTYSTLKVQPAELEDSGVYFCASSLNRETQYFGPGTRLLVL.

The chain links TRBV12-3 or TRBV12-4 to TRBJ2-2; TRBD2 aligns across 14 bases. The CDR3 consists of 19 residues. The trim removed 6 bases at V and 4 bases at J, leaving 13 bases unmatched. The CDR3 loop reads CASSHASGLAGVPTGELFF. In DNA, the CDR3 is TGTGCCAGCAGCCACGCCTCGGGACTAGCGGGAGTCCCCACCGGGGAGCTGTTTTTT.

By its share, this clonotype is large. The V gene is TRBV7-9, the J gene TRBJ2-7; 9 nucleotides align to TRBD1. Germline V lookup: CDR1 SEHNR, CDR2 FQNEAQ (reference sequence). The CDR3 is 14 residues long. With 6 bases clipped from V and 0 bases from J, the junction kept 3 bases outside the gene matches. The CDR3 sequence is CASRETGGSYEQYF. The CDR3 DNA reads TGTGCCAGCAGAGAGACAGGGGGCTCCTACGAGCAGTACTTC.

The chain recombines TRBV5-8 with TRBJ1-6; D remains ambiguous. Germline-derived CDR1 and CDR2 are SGHTS and YDEGEE. Trimming took 0 bases from V and 0 from J, leaving 10 bases between them. The CDR3 runs to 17 residues. The CDR3 region is CASSLVSDSSYNSPLHF. The CDR3 DNA is TGTGCCAGCAGCTTGGTTTCGGATAGCTCCTATAATTCACCCCTCCACTTT.

As DNA, the CDR3 is TGTGCCAGCAGCCGAAACGGACTAGCGGAAAATGAGCAGTTCTTC. Protein: CASSRNGLAENEQFF. This chain uses TRBV11-3 with TRBJ2-1, with 10 nucleotides matching TRBD2. Germline V CDR1 and CDR2: SGHNT, YENEEA. After removal of 5 bases from V and 7 bases from J, the junction contained 8 bases not matched to a gene. CDR3 size: 15 residues.

This sequence joins TRBV20-1 and TRBJ2-3; 11 nucleotides agree with TRBD2. This CDR3 comprises 14 residues. Germline loops: CDR1 DFQATT, CDR2 SNEGSKA (reference sequence). Losses at the gene ends were 4 bases for V and 7 bases for J; bases not matched to a gene: 7. CDR3 sequence reads: CSAILAGGPYTQYF. The CDR3 coding sequence is TGCAGTGCTATCTTAGCGGGGGGGCCTTATACGCAGTATTTT.

This clonotype appeared a few times. The gene calls are TRBV27 and TRBJ2-5; no clear D gene. Deletions cut 3 bases from V and 1 base from J, with 6 bases between. CDR3 size: 13 residues. Germline assignment: CDR1 MNHEY and CDR2 SMNVEV (reference sequence). The CDR3 sequence: CASSLNFQETQYF. CDR3 nucleotides: TGTGCCAGCAGTTTGAATTTCCAAGAGACCCAGTACTTC.

Only a few counts were recorded for this clonotype. This rearrangement joins TRBV20-1 to TRBJ2-3; 9 bases match TRBD2. The CDR3 runs 16 residues. V gave up 3 bases and J gave up 3 bases; unmatched junction bases: 10. CDR1 and CDR2 from the germline V gene are DFQATT and SNEGSKA (reference sequence). The CDR3 DNA reads TGCAGTGCTAGTGGGTCTCTAGCGGGGCCAACAGATACGCAGTATTTT. Translating gives CSASGSLAGPTDTQYF.

J is TRBJ1-2 and V is TRBV5-8; D is unresolved. The CDR3 runs to 12 residues. The germline CDR1 and CDR2 sequences are SGHTS and YDEGEE. With 4 bases removed from V and 10 bases from J, the gap between germline ends came to 14 bases. The CDR3 DNA is TGTGCCAGCAGCCGACGGGAGCGCGACTACACCTTC. It codes for CASSRRERDYTF.

The V and J genes are TRBV5-4 and TRBJ1-1; perhaps TRBD1 as D (5 bases). Germline V gene data show CDR1 as SGHNT and CDR2 as YYREEE (reference sequence). V lost 4 bases and J lost 3, with 37 bases in between. CDR3 length: 22 residues. This CDR3 reads CASSPNLARVGGFRGAYTEAFF. In DNA form, the CDR3 reads TGTGCCAGCAGCCCGAATTTAGCCCGGGTCGGAGGGTTCCGCGGGGCGTACACTGAAGCTTTCTTT.

As regards this clonotype: Its ends do not fully match the called genes, so a read error is possible. The chain uses TRBV20-1 and TRBJ1-2, with 11 bases identical to TRBD1. Germline V gene lookup returns CDR1 DFQATT and CDR2 SNEGSKA (reference sequence). There are 18 residues in the CDR3. CDR3 residues: CSARPLGQGVSMSYSYTF. The CDR3 DNA sequence: TGCAGTGCTAGACCCCTGGGACAGGGGGTGTCTATGAGCTATAGCTACACCTTC.

The chain recombines TRBV20-1 with TRBJ1-4; D is ambiguous. The CDR3 extends over 12 amino acids. The V gene lost 1 base and the J gene lost 10 bases, with 10 bases spanning the gap. Per germline, CDR1 DFQATT and CDR2 SNEGSKA (reference sequence). The CDR3 spells CSARAETGKLFF. CDR3 nucleotide sequence: TGCAGTGCTAGAGCAGAGACGGGAAAACTGTTTTTT.

The rearrangement uses TRBV12-3 or TRBV12-4 and TRBJ2-7; D ambiguous. Trimming took off 6 bases at V and 5 bases at J, with 14 bases between the two ends. The CDR3 has 13 residues. The CDR3 sequence: CASSHDSFHEQYF. The DNA of the CDR3 is TGTGCCAGCAGCCACGACTCGTTCCACGAGCAGTACTTC.